The 2 T cell receptor beta chains presented below share a single source sample, sequenced in a study of T-cell memory formation after mild COVID-19. TCRdb called the 5' RACE reads again in MiXCR, with one record for every CDR3 protein. The sample includes 350,000 to 400,000 distinct CDR3 sequences, around a fifth seen only once; the top ten take 12%. The sequencing input was PBMCs or a T cell subset sorted from them (not recorded which). Receptors originate from an adult woman who had mild COVID-19 (a few samples of this study predate the infection). Cell type and time point are not known.

The chain uses TRBV5-1 and TRBJ1-1; 9 bases agree with TRBD1. This CDR3 region has 16 residues. Germline CDR1 is SGHRS and CDR2 is YFSETQ. With 4 bases clipped from V and 1 base from J, the junction kept 8 bases outside the gene matches. CDR3: CASSPGQGRTNTEAFF. The CDR3 bases are TGCGCCAGCAGCCCAGGACAGGGGAGGACGAACACTGAAGCTTTCTTT.

This clonotype was counted ten times or more. The chain employs TRBV2 and TRBJ2-3; D gene ambiguous. The germline V gene has CDR1 SNHLY and CDR2 FYNNEI. CDR3 length: 12 amino acids. Trimming left V 6 bases short and J 2 bases short, with 6 bases between. The chain's CDR3 is CASRSTTDTQYF. CDR3 sequence (DNA): TGTGCCAGCAGGAGTACCACAGATACGCAGTATTTT.